Below, 2 T cell receptor beta chains from the same sample are listed, as sequenced in a study of T cell responses to AZD1222 COVID-19 vaccine. Sequencing used immunoSEQ multiplex PCR; TCRdb keeps in-frame clones, though not all of them. The repertoire holds some 97,000 clones, 87% seen once, with 4.2% in the top ten. This sample comprised peripheral blood, obtained on day 0 of MenACWY control vaccination. The receptors here all came from an adult in good health.

V gene TRBV7-9 combines with J gene TRBJ1-4; TRBD1 matches 8 bases. The CDR3 has 15 residues. With 5 bases clipped from V and 5 bases from J, the junction kept 7 bases outside the gene matches. Germline CDR1 SEHNR, CDR2 FQNEAQ (reference sequence). CDR3 in amino acids: CASSAGQGNNEKLFF. The CDR3 DNA reads as TGTGCCAGCAGCGCCGGACAGGGCAACAATGAAAAACTGTTTTTT.

The CDR3 region has the DNA TGTGCCAGCAGTAGCCCTTCCGGCACCGGGGAGCTGTTTTTT. It yields the protein CASSSPSGTGELFF. This chain connects TRBV2 to TRBJ2-2; D is unresolved. V dropped 5 bases and J dropped 4 bases, with 11 bases sitting between them. The CDR3 extends over 14 amino acids. Germline loops: CDR1 SNHLY, CDR2 FYNNEI.